The 26 T cell receptor beta chains presented below share a single source sample, sequenced in a study of Graves' ophthalmopathy and Graves' hyperthyroidism. RNA served as the template for amplifying TCR beta CDR3 regions. First-round RT-PCR employed HTBI primers, with a second-round multiplex PCR after it. MiXCR, run by TCRdb on the multiplex PCR reads, gives a single entry per CDR3 protein. The table lists 900,000 to 1,200,000 distinct CDR3 sequences, roughly 35% of them singletons. The source material was peripheral blood or thyroid tissue (not recorded which). Receptors originate from an adult man with Graves' hyperthyroidism.

The chain is built from TRBV30 and TRBJ1-6; 7 bases fit TRBD1. The CDR3 is 15 residues long. Germline CDR1 reads GTSNPN; CDR2 reads SVGIG (reference sequence). V dropped 5 bases and J dropped 9; count of bases not matched to a gene: 13. The CDR3 sequence: CAWDLQGSGFSPLHF. The CDR3 region has the DNA TGTGCCTGGGATCTACAGGGGAGCGGGTTTTCACCCCTCCACTTT.

The gene calls are TRBV5-1 and TRBJ1-4; D unclear. Trimming removed 0 bases from V and 4 bases from J, with 13 bases in between. Germline V CDR1 and CDR2: SGHRS, YFSETQ. The CDR3 consists of 16 residues. The CDR3 DNA reads as TGCGCCAGCAGCTTGGCCGTCGGGCGGGGTAATGAAAAACTGTTTTTT. It yields the protein CASSLAVGRGNEKLFF.

The rearrangement uses TRBV10-2 and TRBJ2-2; 8 positions agree with TRBD1. CDR1 is WSHSY and CDR2 is SAAADI in the germline V gene. Unmatched junction bases numbered 3, after V lost 2 bases and J lost 1 base. This CDR3 is 16 amino acids long. The CDR3 reads CASSERGTGNTGELFF. The CDR3 region has the DNA TGCGCCAGCAGTGAGAGGGGGACAGGGAACACCGGGGAGCTGTTTTTT.

Ten or more counts support this clonotype. This chain joins TRBV7-9 and TRBJ2-2, with 8 bases fitting TRBD1. The germline V gene has CDR1 SEHNR and CDR2 FQNEAQ (reference sequence). CDR3 size: 16 residues. V gave up 8 bases and J gave up 4 bases; unmatched junction bases: 12. CDR3 nucleotide sequence: TGTGCCAGCCTTGTACCGGGACAGGTATCCACCGGGGAGCTGTTTTTT. It yields the protein CASLVPGQVSTGELFF.

The V gene is TRBV25-1, the J gene TRBJ1-2; no firm D call. The germline V and J ends were trimmed by 8 bases and 4 bases, with 5 bases remaining between them. The CDR3 runs to 10 residues. Germline V gives CDR1 MGHDK, CDR2 SYGVNS. The CDR3 reads CASYSYGYTF. The DNA of the CDR3 is TGTGCCAGCTATTCCTATGGCTACACCTTC.

The chain's CDR3 is CASSFKPSGQPQYF. CDR3 DNA sequence: TGTGCCAGCAGTTTCAAACCCTCCGGTCAGCCCCAGTACTTC. The genes are TRBV6-5 and TRBJ2-5; no clear D gene. Trimming cost V 4 bases and J 9 bases, with 18 bases left between them. The CDR3 spans 14 residues. The germline CDR1 and CDR2 sequences are MNHEY and SVGAGI.

This clonotype was recorded many times. The V and J genes are TRBV2 and TRBJ1-1; no clear D gene. Germline assignment: CDR1 SNHLY and CDR2 FYNNEI. V lost 0 bases to trimming and J lost 1 base, with 6 bases between them. The CDR3 is made up of 14 amino acids. CDR3: CASSEALSNTEAFF. In nucleotides, the CDR3 is TGTGCCAGCAGTGAAGCGCTTTCGAACACTGAAGCTTTCTTT.

This sequence joins TRBV9 and TRBJ2-3, with D unresolved. CDR3 size: 12 residues. V lost 0 bases and J 5 bases, leaving 4 bases between the germline ends. Germline assignment: CDR1 SGDLS and CDR2 YYNGEE. CDR3 protein: CASSVGIDTQYF. CDR3 in DNA: TGTGCCAGCAGCGTAGGGATAGATACGCAGTATTTT.

This clonotype has only a few counts. The chain carries TRBV6-1 and TRBJ1-1; 7 positions agree with TRBD1. The V segment lost 6 bases and the J segment 6 bases; nucleotides outside the gene matches: 13. This CDR3 contains 15 residues. Germline CDR1 and CDR2: MNHNS and SASEGT. The CDR3 DNA sequence: TGTGCCAGCAGAAGGGGCAGGGGGTTGCCAGCTGAAGCTTTCTTT. Its translation: CASRRGRGLPAEAFF.

This clonotype has ten or more counts. This chain joins TRBV13 and TRBJ2-2; D is undetermined. Deletions cut 5 bases from V and 1 base from J, with 5 bases between. Germline assignment: CDR1 PRHDT and CDR2 FYEKMQ (reference sequence). This CDR3 contains 13 residues. The CDR3 region is CASSRLNTGELFF. The DNA of the CDR3 is TGTGCCAGCAGCCGATTGAACACCGGGGAGCTGTTTTTT.

This clonotype was seen ten or more times. The CDR3 loop reads CASSVVQGVHEQYF. DNA of the CDR3: TGTGCCAGCAGTGTCGTGCAGGGTGTCCACGAGCAGTACTTC. The chain links TRBV25-1 to TRBJ2-7, with a tentative D call TRBD1 (5 bases). The CDR3 runs to 14 residues. Germline V gene lookup returns CDR1 MGHDK and CDR2 SYGVNS. With 4 bases removed from V and 5 bases from J, the gap between germline ends came to 15 bases.

The table lists this clonotype with many counts. J is TRBJ2-7 and V is TRBV7-2; 7 nucleotides agree with TRBD1. The ends lost 1 base at V and 1 base at J; junction bases unmatched: 7. The V gene's germline CDR1 is SGHTA and CDR2 FQGNSA. This CDR3 has 16 residues. The CDR3, as DNA: TGTGCCAGCAGCTTAGGACAGGGAATTATATCCTACGAGCAGTACTTC. Its translation: CASSLGQGIISYEQYF.

This clonotype came up many times. The chain carries TRBV6-5 and TRBJ1-6; maybe TRBD1 (5 bases). The V gene lost 2 bases and the J gene lost 9 bases, with 11 bases spanning the gap. CDR3 length: 14 amino acids. Germline V gene data show CDR1 as MNHEY and CDR2 as SVGAGI. For the CDR3, the DNA is TGTGCCAGCAGTTACGTTGGCAGGGTTTCACCCCTCCACTTT. Amino acids: CASSYVGRVSPLHF.

Worth noting for this clonotype: Just one base apart from a much larger clone, this may be a read error. The J gene is TRBJ2-2, the V gene TRBV7-2, with D maybe TRBD1 (5 bases). The CDR3 loop spans 16 amino acids. Trimming stripped 2 bases from V and 6 bases from J, with 16 bases between. The germline CDR1 and CDR2 sequences are SGHTA and FQGNSA. The CDR3 loop reads CASSLFGQGWAGELFF. DNA for the CDR3: TGTGCCAGCAGCTTATTCGGGCAGGGATGGGCCGGGGAGCTGTTTTTT.

The gene calls are TRBV19 and TRBJ2-3; 10 bases fit TRBD2. After removal of 4 bases from V and 10 bases from J, the junction contained 5 bases not matched to a gene. Germline lookup yields CDR1 LNHDA and CDR2 SQIVND (reference sequence). This CDR3 is built from 13 residues. CDR3 in amino acids: CASSTASGGAQYF. As DNA, the CDR3 is TGTGCCAGTAGTACGGCTAGCGGGGGTGCGCAGTATTTT.

This clonotype was counted at least ten times. The J gene is TRBJ2-5, the V gene TRBV12-3 or TRBV12-4; 8 nucleotides align to TRBD2. The V and J ends lost 7 bases and 10 bases, in that order; junction bases with no gene match: 5. The CDR3 is 11 residues long. For the CDR3, the DNA is TGTGCCAGCACCCGGGGGGGAATCCAGTACTTC. The encoded protein is CASTRGGIQYF.

This clonotype was recorded a few times. The V and J genes are TRBV29-1 and TRBJ2-7; perhaps TRBD2 as D (6 bases). The CDR3 loop spans 11 amino acids. CDR1 and CDR2 from the germline V gene are SQVTM and ANQGSEA. V dropped 4 bases and J dropped 7 bases, with 11 bases sitting between them. This CDR3 is CSVGIGSEQYF. CDR3 nucleotide sequence: TGCAGCGTTGGCATCGGGAGTGAGCAGTACTTC.

The genes are TRBV12-3 or TRBV12-4 and TRBJ1-5; 8 bases are a match to TRBD1. This CDR3 is built from 21 residues. Losses at the gene ends were 2 bases for V and 0 bases for J; bases not matched to a gene: 18. CDR3 nucleotide sequence: TGTGCCAGCAGTTTATTCTCTCGGGGGCCAGGGGGCCGGTATAGCAATCAGCCCCAGCATTTT. It translates to CASSLFSRGPGGRYSNQPQHF.

This rearrangement joins TRBV20-1 to TRBJ2-7, with D unresolved. This CDR3 has 12 residues. V shed 2 bases and J shed 3 bases, with 8 bases lying between them. Per germline, CDR1 DFQATT and CDR2 SNEGSKA (reference sequence). Here the CDR3 reads CSARLGFYEQYF. For the CDR3, the DNA is TGCAGTGCTAGATTGGGTTTCTACGAGCAGTACTTC.

This clonotype has a count of ten or more. The rearrangement uses TRBV24-1 and TRBJ2-5; 7 nucleotides line up with TRBD1. V shed 5 bases, J shed 3 bases, and the junction held 8 bases outside the gene matches. CDR3 length equals 15 residues. Germline V gene sequence: CDR1 KGHDR, CDR2 SFDVKD. CDR3 sequence (DNA): TGTGCCACCAGTGGCAAGACCGGGACAGAAGAGACCCAGTACTTC. This encodes CATSGKTGTEETQYF.

V is TRBV29-1 and J is TRBJ1-5; 7 nucleotides align to TRBD1. V was clipped by 5 bases and J by 3 bases; unmatched bases: 4. CDR3 length equals 13 residues. Germline lookup yields CDR1 SQVTM and CDR2 ANQGSEA. CDR3 amino acids: CSVRQGNNQPQHF. The CDR3, as DNA: TGCAGCGTTAGACAGGGAAACAATCAGCCCCAGCATTTT. The full variable domain, rest sourced from reference TRBV29-1 and TRBJ1-5, is SAVISQKPSRDICQRGTSLTIQCQVDSQVTMMFWYRQQPGQSLTLIATANQGSEATYESGFVIDKFPISRPNLTFSTLTVSNMSPEDSSIYLCSVRQGNNQPQHFGDGTRLSIL.

The J gene is TRBJ1-3, the V gene TRBV7-9; D is undetermined. This CDR3 region has 14 residues. Germline lookup yields CDR1 SEHNR and CDR2 FQNEAQ (reference sequence). Trimming left V 5 bases short and J 9 bases short, with 17 bases between. The CDR3 is CASSPRLAGATIYF. In nucleotides, the CDR3 is TGTGCCAGCAGCCCCCGACTAGCGGGAGCCACCATATATTTT.

The genes are TRBV25-1 and TRBJ2-2; 10 nucleotides align to TRBD2. V lost 2 bases and J lost 5; bases outside the gene matches: 2. Per germline, CDR1 MGHDK and CDR2 SYGVNS. This CDR3 is 15 amino acids long. CDR3 bases: TGTGCCAGCAGTGAACCTAGCGGGAGAACCGGGGAGCTGTTTTTT. Translating gives CASSEPSGRTGELFF.

This clonotype was seen ten or more times. This chain links TRBV11-2 with TRBJ2-7, with 7 bases matching TRBD2. In germline, CDR1 is SGHAT, CDR2 FQNNGV. V was clipped by 4 bases and J by 7 bases; unmatched bases: 7. The CDR3 spans 13 residues. The CDR3 sequence: CASSWGGTREQYF. The CDR3 nucleotides read TGTGCCAGCAGCTGGGGGGGAACGAGAGAGCAGTACTTC.

Only one count was recorded for this clonotype. This rearrangement joins TRBV29-1 to TRBJ2-7; D assignment may be TRBD1 or TRBD2 (6 bases each). The V and J ends lost 6 bases and 2 bases respectively, with 14 bases between them. CDR1 is SQVTM and CDR2 is ANQGSEA in the germline V gene. This CDR3 is 13 amino acids long. CDR3 amino acids: CSVGGTKPYEQYF. The DNA of the CDR3 is TGCAGCGTGGGCGGGACAAAGCCCTACGAGCAGTACTTC.

The V call is TRBV10-3, the J call TRBJ1-1; possible D gene TRBD1, 6 bases. CDR3 size: 15 residues. Germline CDR1 ENHRY, CDR2 SYGVKD. Trimming took off 7 bases at V and 3 bases at J, with 18 bases between the two ends. The CDR3 DNA reads as TGTGCCATCACCCCAAATCCCCAGGGGTACACTGAAGCTTTCTTT. Translating it yields CAITPNPQGYTEAFF.